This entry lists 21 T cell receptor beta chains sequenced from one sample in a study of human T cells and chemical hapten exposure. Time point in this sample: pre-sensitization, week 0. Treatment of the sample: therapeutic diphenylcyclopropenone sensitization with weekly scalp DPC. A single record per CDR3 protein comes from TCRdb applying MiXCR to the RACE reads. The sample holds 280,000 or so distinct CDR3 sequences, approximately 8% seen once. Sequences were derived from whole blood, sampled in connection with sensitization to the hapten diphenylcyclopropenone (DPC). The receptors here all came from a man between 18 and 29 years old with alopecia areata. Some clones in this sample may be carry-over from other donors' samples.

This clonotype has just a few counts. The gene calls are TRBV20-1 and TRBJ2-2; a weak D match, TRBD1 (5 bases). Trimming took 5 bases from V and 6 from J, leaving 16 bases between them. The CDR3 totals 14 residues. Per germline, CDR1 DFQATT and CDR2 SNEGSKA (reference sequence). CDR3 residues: CSAGNQGYSGELFF. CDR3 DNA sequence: TGCAGTGCTGGAAATCAGGGCTACTCCGGGGAGCTGTTTTTT.

CDR3 bases: TGTGCCAGCAGTTTATTAAGTGGACAGGGCGCCCCAGGTACACCCCTCCACTTT. It translates to CASSLLSGQGAPGTPLHF. The rearrangement uses TRBV27 and TRBJ1-6; 8 bases match TRBD1. V lost 1 base to trimming and J lost 11 bases; unmatched junction nucleotides: 16. Germline V gene sequence: CDR1 MNHEY, CDR2 SMNVEV (reference sequence). The CDR3 runs to 18 residues.

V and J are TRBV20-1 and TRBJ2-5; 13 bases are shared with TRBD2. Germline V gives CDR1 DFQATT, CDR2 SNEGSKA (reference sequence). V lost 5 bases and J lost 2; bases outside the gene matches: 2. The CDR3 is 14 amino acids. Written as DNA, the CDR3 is TGCAGTGCTGAGACTAGCGGGGGGCAAGAGACCCAGTACTTC. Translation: CSAETSGGQETQYF.

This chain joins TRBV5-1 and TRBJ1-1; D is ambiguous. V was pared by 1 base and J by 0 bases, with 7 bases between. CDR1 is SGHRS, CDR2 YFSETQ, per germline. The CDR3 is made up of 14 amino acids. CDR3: CASSLLGMNTEAFF. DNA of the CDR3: TGCGCCAGCAGCTTGCTAGGGATGAACACTGAAGCTTTCTTT.

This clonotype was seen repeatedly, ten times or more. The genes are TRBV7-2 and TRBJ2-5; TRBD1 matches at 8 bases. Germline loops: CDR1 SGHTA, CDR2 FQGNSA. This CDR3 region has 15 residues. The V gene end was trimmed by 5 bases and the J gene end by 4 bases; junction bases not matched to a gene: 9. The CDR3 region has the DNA TGTGCCAGCAGCCCCCGACAGGGGAACACAGAGACCCAGTACTTC. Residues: CASSPRQGNTETQYF.

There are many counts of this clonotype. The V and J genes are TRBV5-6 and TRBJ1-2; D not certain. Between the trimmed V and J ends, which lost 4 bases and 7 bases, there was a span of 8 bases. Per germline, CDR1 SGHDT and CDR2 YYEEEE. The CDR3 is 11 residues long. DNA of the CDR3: TGTGCCAGCAGCAGGACTGGTGGCTACACCTTC. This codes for CASSRTGGYTF.

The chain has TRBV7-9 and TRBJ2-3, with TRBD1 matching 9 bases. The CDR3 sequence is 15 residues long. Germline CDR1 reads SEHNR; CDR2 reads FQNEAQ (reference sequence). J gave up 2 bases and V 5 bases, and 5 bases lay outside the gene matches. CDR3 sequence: CASSRDRESTDTQYF. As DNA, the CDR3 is TGTGCCAGCAGCCGGGACAGGGAGTCCACAGATACGCAGTATTTT.

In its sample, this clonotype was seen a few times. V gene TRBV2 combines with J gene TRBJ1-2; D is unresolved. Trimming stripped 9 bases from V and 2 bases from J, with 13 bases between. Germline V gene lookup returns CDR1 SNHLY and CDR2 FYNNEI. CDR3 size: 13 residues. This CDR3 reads CARTGGSNYGYTF. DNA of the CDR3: TGTGCCAGAACCGGAGGGTCCAACTATGGCTACACCTTC.

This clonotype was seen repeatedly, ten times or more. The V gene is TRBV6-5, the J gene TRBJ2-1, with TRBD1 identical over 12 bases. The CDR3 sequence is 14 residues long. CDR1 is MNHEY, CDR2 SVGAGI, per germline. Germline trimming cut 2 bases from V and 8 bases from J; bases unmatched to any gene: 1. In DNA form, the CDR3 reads TGTGCCAGCAGTTACGGGACAGGGGGCTATGAGCAGTTCTTC. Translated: CASSYGTGGYEQFF.

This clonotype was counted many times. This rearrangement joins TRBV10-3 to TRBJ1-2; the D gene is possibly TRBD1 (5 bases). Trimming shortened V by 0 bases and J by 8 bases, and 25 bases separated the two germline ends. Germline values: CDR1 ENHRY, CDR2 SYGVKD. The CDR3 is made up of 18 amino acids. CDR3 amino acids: CAISESSVSLGPRRGYTF. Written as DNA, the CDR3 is TGTGCCATCAGTGAGTCTTCGGTGTCTTTGGGGCCGCGTCGGGGCTACACCTTC.

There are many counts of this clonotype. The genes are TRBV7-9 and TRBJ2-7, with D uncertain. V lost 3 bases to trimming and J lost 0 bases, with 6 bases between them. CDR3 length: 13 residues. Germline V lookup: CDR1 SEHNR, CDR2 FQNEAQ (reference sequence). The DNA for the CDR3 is TGTGCCAGCAGCTTTCAAGCCTCCTACGAGCAGTACTTC. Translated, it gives CASSFQASYEQYF.

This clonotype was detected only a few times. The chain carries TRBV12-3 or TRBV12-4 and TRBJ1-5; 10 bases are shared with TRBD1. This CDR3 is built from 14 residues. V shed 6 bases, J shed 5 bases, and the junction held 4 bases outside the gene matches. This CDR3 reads CASRTGTGDQPQHF. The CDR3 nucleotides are TGTGCCAGCAGAACCGGGACAGGGGATCAGCCCCAGCATTTT.

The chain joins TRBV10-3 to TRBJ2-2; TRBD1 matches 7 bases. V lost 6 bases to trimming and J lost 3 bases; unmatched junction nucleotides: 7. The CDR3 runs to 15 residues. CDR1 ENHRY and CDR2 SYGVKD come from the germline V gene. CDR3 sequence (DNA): TGTGCCATCAGCGACAGGGAATTAGACACCGGGGAGCTGTTTTTT. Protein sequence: CAISDRELDTGELFF.

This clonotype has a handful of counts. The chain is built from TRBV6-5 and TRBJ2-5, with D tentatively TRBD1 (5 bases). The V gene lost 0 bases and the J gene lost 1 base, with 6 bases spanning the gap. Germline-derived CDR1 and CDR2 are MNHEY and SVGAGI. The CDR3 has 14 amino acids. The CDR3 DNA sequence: TGTGCCAGCAGTTACTCGGACACCCAAGAGACCCAGTACTTC. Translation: CASSYSDTQETQYF.

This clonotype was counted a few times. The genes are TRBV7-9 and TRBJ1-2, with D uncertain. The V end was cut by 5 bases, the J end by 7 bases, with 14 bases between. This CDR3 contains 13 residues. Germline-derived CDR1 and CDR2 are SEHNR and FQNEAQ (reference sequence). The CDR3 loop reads CASSPRVTGGYTF. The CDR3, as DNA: TGTGCCAGCAGCCCTAGGGTAACGGGTGGCTACACCTTC.

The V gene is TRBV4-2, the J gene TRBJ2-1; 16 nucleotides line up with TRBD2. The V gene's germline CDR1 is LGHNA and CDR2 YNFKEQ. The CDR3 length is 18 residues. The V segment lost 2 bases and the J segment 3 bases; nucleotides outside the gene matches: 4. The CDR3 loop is CASSQPGLAGGIYNEQFF. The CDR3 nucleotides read TGTGCCAGCAGCCAACCGGGACTAGCGGGGGGGATCTACAATGAGCAGTTCTTC.

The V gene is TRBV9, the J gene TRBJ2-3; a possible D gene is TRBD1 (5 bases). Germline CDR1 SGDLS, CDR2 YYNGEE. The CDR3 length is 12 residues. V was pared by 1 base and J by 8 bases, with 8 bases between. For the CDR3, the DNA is TGTGCCAGCAGCGTAACTCAGGGTACGCAGTATTTT. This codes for CASSVTQGTQYF. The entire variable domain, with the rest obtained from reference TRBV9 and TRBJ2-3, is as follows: DSGVTQTPKHLITATGQRVTLRCSPRSGDLSVYWYQQSLDQGLQFLIQYYNGEERAKGNILERFSAQQFPDLHSELNLSSLELGDSALYFCASSVTQGTQYFGPGTRLTVL.

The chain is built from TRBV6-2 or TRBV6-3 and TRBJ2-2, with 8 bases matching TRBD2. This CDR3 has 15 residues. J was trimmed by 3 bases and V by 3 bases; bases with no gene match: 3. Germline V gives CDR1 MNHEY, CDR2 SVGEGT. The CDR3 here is CASSYPGLDTGELFF. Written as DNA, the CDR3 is TGTGCCAGCAGTTATCCGGGACTAGACACCGGGGAGCTGTTTTTT.

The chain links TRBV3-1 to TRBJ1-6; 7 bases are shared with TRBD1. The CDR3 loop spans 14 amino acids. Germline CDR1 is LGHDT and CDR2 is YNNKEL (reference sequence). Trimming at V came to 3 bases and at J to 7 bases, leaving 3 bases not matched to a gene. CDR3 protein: CASSHGTVNSPLHF. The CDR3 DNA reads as TGTGCCAGCAGCCACGGGACAGTAAATTCACCCCTCCACTTT. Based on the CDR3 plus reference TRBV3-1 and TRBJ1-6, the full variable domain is DTAVSQTPKYLVTQMGNDKSIKCEQNLGHDTMYWYKQDSKKFLKIMFSYNNKELIINETVPNRFSPKSPDKAHLNLHINSLELGDSAVYFCASSHGTVNSPLHFGNGTRLTVT.

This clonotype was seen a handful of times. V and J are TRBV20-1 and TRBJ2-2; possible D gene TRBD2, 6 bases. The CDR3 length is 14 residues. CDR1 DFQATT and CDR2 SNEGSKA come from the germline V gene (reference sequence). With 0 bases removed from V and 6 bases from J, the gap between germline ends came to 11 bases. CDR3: CSARDIASAGELFF. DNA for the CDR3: TGCAGTGCTAGAGATATAGCTAGCGCCGGGGAGCTGTTTTTT.

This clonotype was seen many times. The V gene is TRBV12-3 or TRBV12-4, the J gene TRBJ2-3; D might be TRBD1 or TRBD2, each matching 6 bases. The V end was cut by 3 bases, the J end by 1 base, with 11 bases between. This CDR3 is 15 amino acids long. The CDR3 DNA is TGTGCCAGCAGTTTCACAGGGACTGGCACAGATACGCAGTATTTT. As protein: CASSFTGTGTDTQYF.